This T cell receptor beta chain was recorded in a study of regulatory T cells in long-lasting Graves disease. Study-wide results and limits: Favoring TRBV28, TRBJ1-2 and TRBJ2-5 was a feature seen in persistent disease.

The germline gives CDR1 MDHEN, CDR2 SYDVKM. CDR3 length: 11 amino acids. Trimming stripped 6 bases from V and 9 bases from J, with 9 bases between. Construction of the TCR beta libraries employed iRepertoire HTBI primers in conjunction with Arm-PCR of CDR3 regions. One entry per CDR3 protein results from TCRdb running MiXCR on the multiplex PCR reads. The table shows roughly 500,000 distinct CDR3 sequences, with 20% to 25% occurring only once. This clonotype was recorded at least ten times. What it recognizes is unknown. Time point in this sample: persistent/refractory GD, antithyroid drugs over 5 years with positive TRAb. The TCR library used RNA extracted from PBMCs. The authors diagnosed Graves' disease using American Thyroid Association guidelines.

Sequencing was performed on peripheral blood mononuclear cells (PBMCs), taken when the disease was refractory, from a patient treated with antithyroid drugs. The TCR was taken from a female donor with Graves disease. The chain has TRBV28 and TRBJ1-5; D gene uncertain. CDR3 region: CASSSSGPQHF. The DNA of the CDR3 is TGTGCCAGCAGCTCCTCAGGGCCCCAGCATTTT.